This T cell receptor beta chain was captured in a study of blood T cell repertoires in COVID-19. The germline V gene encodes CDR1 LGHDT and CDR2 YNNKEL (reference sequence). This CDR3 has 14 residues. J gave up 5 bases and V 7 bases, and 8 bases lay outside the gene matches. Method: immunoSEQ multiplex PCR; TCRdb's copy keeps in-frame clones and lacks some. The repertoire holds around 200,000 clones, with 70% to 90% as singletons. V and J are TRBV3-1 (or the pseudogene TRBV3-2) and TRBJ1-2, with 9 bases fitting TRBD1. The clonotype comes from a person aged 70 to 79 with COVID-19, enrolled during active disease. Material for sequencing was peripheral blood. CDR3 nucleotides: TGTGCCAGCACCCCTACAGGGGGCTCGTATGGCTACACCTTC. Encoded protein: CASTPTGGSYGYTF.